This T cell receptor beta chain was documented in a study of neoadjuvant anti-PD-1 for oral cavity cancer. Libraries were prepared by immunoSEQ multiplex PCR; TCRdb keeps only in-frame clonotypes and omits some of them. This sample carries about 9,800 clones, 50% to 70% of them seen once, and the ten largest clones take 4.5%. Time point given: after neoadjuvant nivolumab, at surgical resection. Germline values: CDR1 DFQATT, CDR2 SNEGSKA (reference sequence). The CDR3 sequence is 10 residues long. The V gene lost 5 bases and the J gene lost 8 bases, with 9 bases spanning the gap. J is TRBJ1-2 and V is TRBV20-1; D remains ambiguous. The sequenced sample was PBMCs, obtained after nivolumab (anti-PD-1) treatment. This TCR derives from a person between 35 and 79 years old with oral cavity squamous cell carcinoma. The CDR3: CSAVKEGYTF. Written as DNA, the CDR3 is TGCAGTGCTGTTAAGGAGGGCTACACCTTC.